The present entry profiles one T cell receptor beta chain with its context. The sample is drawn from a study of blood T cell repertoires in COVID-19. For the study at large: The analysed material was cDNA or gDNA that came from T cells, B-cell-depleted T cells, or PBMCs.

Trimming shortened V by 10 bases and J by 0 bases, and 25 bases separated the two germline ends. This CDR3 region has 18 residues. Germline values: CDR1 LNHDA, CDR2 SQIVND (reference sequence). Data came from immunoSEQ multiplex PCR; TCRdb stores just in-frame clones and leaves some out. Seen here are 170,000 or so clones, about four fifths observed once, and the top ten hold less than 10%. Seattle's cohort entered during active infection and was followed longitudinally. The TCR comes from a woman in her seventies with COVID-19, enrolled during active disease. Sequencing was carried out using peripheral blood. The V gene is TRBV19, the J gene TRBJ1-3, with D possibly matching TRBD1 (5 bases). CDR3 DNA: TGTGCCACCCAGCGGGGGGTAGAGCAAGCTAACTCTGGAAACACCATATATTTT. As protein: CATQRGVEQANSGNTIYF.